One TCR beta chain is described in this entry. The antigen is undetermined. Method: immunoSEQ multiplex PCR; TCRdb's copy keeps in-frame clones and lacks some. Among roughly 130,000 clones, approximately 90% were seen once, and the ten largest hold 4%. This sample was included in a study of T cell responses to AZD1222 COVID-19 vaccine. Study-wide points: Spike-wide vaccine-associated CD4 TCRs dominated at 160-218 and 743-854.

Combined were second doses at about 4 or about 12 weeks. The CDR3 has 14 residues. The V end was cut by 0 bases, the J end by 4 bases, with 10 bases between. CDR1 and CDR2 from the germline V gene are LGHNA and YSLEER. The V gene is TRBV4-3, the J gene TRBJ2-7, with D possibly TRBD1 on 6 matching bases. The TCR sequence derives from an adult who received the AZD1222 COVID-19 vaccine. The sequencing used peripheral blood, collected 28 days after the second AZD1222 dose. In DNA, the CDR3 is TGCGCCAGCAGCCAAGACAGGGGCAGGTACGAGCAGTACTTC. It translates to CASSQDRGRYEQYF.